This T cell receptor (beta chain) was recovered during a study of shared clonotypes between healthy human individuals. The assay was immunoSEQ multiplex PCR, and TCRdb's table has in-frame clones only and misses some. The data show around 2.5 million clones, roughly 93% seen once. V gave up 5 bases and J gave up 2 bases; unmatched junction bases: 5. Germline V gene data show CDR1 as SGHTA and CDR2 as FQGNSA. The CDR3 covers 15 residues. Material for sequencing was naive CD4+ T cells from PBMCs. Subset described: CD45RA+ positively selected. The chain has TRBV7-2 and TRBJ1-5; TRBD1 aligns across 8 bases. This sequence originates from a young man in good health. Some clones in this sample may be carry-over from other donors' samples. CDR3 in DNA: TGTGCCAGCAGCCCGAAGACAGGGGGCAATCAGCCCCAGCATTTT. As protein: CASSPKTGGNQPQHF.